A selection of T cell receptor beta chains follows, all from one sample in a study of OX40 agonist ivuxolimab in advanced cancers. Profiled with immunoSEQ multiplex PCR; TCRdb holds only in-frame clones, not every one. The data hold 35,000 to 45,000 clones, with approximately 86% observed a single time. This specimen consisted of CD4+ or CD8+ T cells sorted from blood, obtained in a trial of the OX40 agonist ivuxolimab. The receptors come from an adult with an advanced solid tumor such as melanoma, head and neck, liver or kidney cancer. Both conserved end residues are part of each CDR3. D genes are given only for firm matches. Rows may omit the clone size; those that give it use once, few, many or a size class.

D gene: -
J gene: TRBJ2-3
clone size: -
V gene: TRBV9
CDR3 protein: CASSVGGGDTQYF
CDR3 DNA: TGTGCCAGCAGCGTAGGGGGAGGAGATACGCAGTATTTT

D gene: -
J gene: TRBJ2-7
clone size: -
V gene: TRBV4-1
CDR3 protein: CASSQNGQTYEQYF
CDR3 DNA: TGCGCCAGCAGCCAAAATGGACAGACCTACGAGCAGTACTTC

D gene: TRBD2
J gene: TRBJ2-1
clone size: -
V gene: TRBV7-9
CDR3 protein: CASSVLAGVNYNEQFF
CDR3 DNA: TGTGCCAGCAGCGTACTAGCGGGAGTTAACTACAATGAGCAGTTCTTC

D gene: -
J gene: TRBJ1-1
clone size: medium-sized
V gene: TRBV9
CDR3 protein: CASSPGSTWTEAFF
CDR3 DNA: TGTGCCAGCAGCCCGGGCTCCACCTGGACTGAAGCTTTCTTT

D gene: -
J gene: TRBJ1-2
clone size: -
V gene: TRBV5-3
CDR3 protein: CARRTAKGTYGYTF
CDR3 DNA: TGTGCCAGGAGGACCGCCAAGGGAACCTATGGCTACACCTTC

D gene: TRBD1
J gene: TRBJ1-5
clone size: -
V gene: TRBV7-9
CDR3 protein: CATRDSDLKPQHF
CDR3 DNA: TGTGCCACCCGGGACAGCGATTTGAAGCCCCAGCATTTT

D gene: TRBD2
J gene: TRBJ2-3
clone size: -
V gene: TRBV11-2
CDR3 protein: CASSFTSGGTDTQYF
CDR3 DNA: TGTGCCAGCAGCTTTACTAGCGGGGGCACAGATACGCAGTATTTT

D gene: TRBD1
J gene: TRBJ2-1
clone size: -
V gene: TRBV5-4
CDR3 protein: CASSLWTGDNEQFF
CDR3 DNA: TGTGCCAGCAGCTTGTGGACAGGGGACAATGAGCAGTTCTTC

D gene: TRBD1
J gene: TRBJ2-7
clone size: -
V gene: TRBV5-1
CDR3 protein: CATFSGQGLYEQYF
CDR3 DNA: TGCGCCACCTTCTCCGGACAGGGACTTTACGAGCAGTACTTC

D gene: -
J gene: TRBJ1-1
clone size: -
V gene: TRBV4-1
CDR3 protein: CASSQEGGGEPWAFF
CDR3 DNA: TGCGCCAGCAGCCAAGAAGGAGGGGGGGAACCTTGGGCTTTCTTT

D gene: TRBD1
J gene: TRBJ1-3
clone size: -
V gene: TRBV9
CDR3 protein: CASSVGTGVGNTIYF
CDR3 DNA: TGTGCCAGCAGCGTAGGGACAGGGGTAGGAAACACCATATATTTT

D gene: -
J gene: TRBJ1-2
clone size: -
V gene: TRBV9
CDR3 protein: CASRDRSNYGYTF
CDR3 DNA: TGTGCCAGCAGGGACAGAAGTAACTATGGCTACACCTTC

D gene: -
J gene: TRBJ1-1
clone size: -
V gene: TRBV29-1
CDR3 protein: CSVGTTETAEAFF
CDR3 DNA: TGCAGCGTTGGCACAACTGAGACCGCTGAAGCTTTCTTT

D gene: -
J gene: TRBJ2-7
clone size: -
V gene: TRBV28
CDR3 protein: CASSLPGTYEQYF
CDR3 DNA: TGTGCCAGCAGTTTACCGGGAACCTACGAGCAGTACTTC

D gene: -
J gene: TRBJ2-3
clone size: -
V gene: TRBV29-1
CDR3 protein: CSVGEASTDTQYF
CDR3 DNA: TGCAGCGTTGGGGAGGCTAGCACAGATACGCAGTATTTT

D gene: -
J gene: TRBJ1-1
clone size: few
V gene: TRBV13
CDR3 protein: CASSLNRGTEAFF
CDR3 DNA: TGTGCCAGCAGCTTAAACCGGGGAACTGAAGCTTTCTTT

D gene: -
J gene: TRBJ2-1
clone size: -
V gene: TRBV19
CDR3 protein: CASSIQGRDEQFF
CDR3 DNA: TGTGCCAGTAGTATCCAGGGGAGGGATGAGCAGTTCTTC

D gene: -
J gene: TRBJ1-2
clone size: -
V gene: TRBV5-1
CDR3 protein: CASSLAGGSYGYTF
CDR3 DNA: TGCGCCAGCAGCTTGGCCGGGGGATCCTATGGCTACACCTTC

D gene: -
J gene: TRBJ2-1
clone size: once
V gene: TRBV28
CDR3 protein: CASSFGIEQEANDEQFF
CDR3 DNA: TGTGCCAGCAGCTTCGGTATAGAGCAGGAGGCTAACGATGAGCAGTTCTTC

D gene: TRBD2
J gene: TRBJ2-1
clone size: -
V gene: TRBV5-1
CDR3 protein: CASSKPTSGERYNEQFF
CDR3 DNA: TGCGCCAGCAGCAAACCGACTAGCGGAGAACGATACAATGAGCAGTTCTTC

D gene: TRBD1
J gene: TRBJ2-7
clone size: -
V gene: TRBV7-9
CDR3 protein: CASSTGQDYEQYF
CDR3 DNA: TGTGCCAGCAGCACGGGACAGGACTACGAGCAGTACTTC

D gene: -
J gene: TRBJ1-1
clone size: -
V gene: TRBV4-3
CDR3 protein: CASSRGGPTEAFF
CDR3 DNA: TGCGCCAGCAGCCGGGGGGGGCCCACTGAAGCTTTCTTT

D gene: TRBD1
J gene: TRBJ2-5
clone size: -
V gene: TRBV4-1
CDR3 protein: CASSLRTGGSQETQYF
CDR3 DNA: TGCGCCAGCAGCCTAAGGACAGGGGGCTCACAAGAGACCCAGTACTTC

D gene: -
J gene: TRBJ1-2
clone size: -
V gene: TRBV27
CDR3 protein: CASSSFRGERYGYTF
CDR3 DNA: TGTGCCAGCAGTTCATTTCGTGGGGAGAGGTATGGCTACACCTTC

D gene: -
J gene: TRBJ2-5
clone size: -
V gene: TRBV7-9
CDR3 protein: CASSYPRVATETQYF
CDR3 DNA: TGTGCCAGCAGCTACCCCAGGGTAGCGACAGAGACCCAGTACTTC

D gene: -
J gene: TRBJ2-3
clone size: -
V gene: TRBV7-6
CDR3 protein: CASSLAVLSGSSTDTQYF
CDR3 DNA: TGTGCCAGCAGCTTAGCGGTCCTCAGCGGAAGTAGCACAGATACGCAGTATTTT

D gene: TRBD1
J gene: TRBJ1-1
clone size: -
V gene: TRBV27
CDR3 protein: CASASTGGTEAFF
CDR3 DNA: TGTGCCAGCGCCTCGACAGGGGGAACTGAAGCTTTCTTT

D gene: -
J gene: TRBJ2-1
clone size: once
V gene: TRBV28
CDR3 protein: CASSFWFHGGNNEQFF
CDR3 DNA: TGTGCCAGCAGTTTCTGGTTTCACGGGGGAAACAATGAGCAGTTCTTC

D gene: -
J gene: TRBJ2-7
clone size: -
V gene: TRBV6-1
CDR3 protein: CASSSPDHFYEQYF
CDR3 DNA: TGTGCCAGCAGCAGCCCCGATCATTTCTACGAGCAGTACTTC

D gene: -
J gene: TRBJ2-1
clone size: -
V gene: TRBV13
CDR3 protein: CASSGDQYNEQFF
CDR3 DNA: TGTGCCAGCAGCGGGGACCAGTACAATGAGCAGTTCTTC

D gene: -
J gene: TRBJ1-6
clone size: few
V gene: TRBV5-8
CDR3 protein: CASSFSQGGNSPLHF
CDR3 DNA: TGTGCCAGCAGCTTTTCTCAGGGAGGTAATTCACCCCTCCACTTT

D gene: -
J gene: TRBJ1-6
clone size: -
V gene: TRBV11-1
CDR3 protein: CASSPLPGASSYNSPLHF
CDR3 DNA: TGTGCCAGCAGCCCCCTTCCCGGAGCCAGCTCCTATAATTCACCCCTCCACTTT

D gene: -
J gene: TRBJ1-5
clone size: -
V gene: TRBV7-8
CDR3 protein: CASSFVPNQPQHF
CDR3 DNA: TGTGCCAGCAGTTTTGTCCCCAATCAGCCCCAGCATTTT

D gene: TRBD2
J gene: TRBJ2-1
clone size: -
V gene: TRBV10-3
CDR3 protein: CAISLAGAGNEQFF
CDR3 DNA: TGTGCCATCAGCCTAGCGGGGGCTGGTAATGAGCAGTTCTTC

D gene: TRBD1
J gene: TRBJ1-6
clone size: few
V gene: TRBV6-6
CDR3 protein: CATMGQGSNSPLHF
CDR3 DNA: TGTGCCACAATGGGACAGGGCTCTAATTCACCCCTCCACTTT

D gene: TRBD1
J gene: TRBJ2-7
clone size: -
V gene: TRBV4-2
CDR3 protein: CASSHGQGSSYEQYF
CDR3 DNA: TGTGCCAGCAGCCACGGACAGGGGAGCTCCTACGAGCAGTACTTC

D gene: -
J gene: TRBJ1-4
clone size: -
V gene: TRBV6-5
CDR3 protein: CASSREATPEGKLFF
CDR3 DNA: TGTGCCAGCAGCCGCGAGGCGACACCGGAGGGGAAACTGTTTTTT

D gene: -
J gene: TRBJ1-1
clone size: -
V gene: TRBV21-1
CDR3 protein: CASSKLKGNTEAFF
CDR3 DNA: TGTGCCAGCAGCAAATTGAAGGGGAACACTGAAGCTTTCTTT

D gene: TRBD1
J gene: TRBJ1-3
clone size: -
V gene: TRBV4-2
CDR3 protein: CASSQEAGQLPVSGNTIYF
CDR3 DNA: TGTGCCAGCAGCCAAGAGGCGGGACAGCTACCGGTCTCTGGAAACACCATATATTTT

D gene: -
J gene: TRBJ1-1
clone size: medium-sized
V gene: TRBV7-9
CDR3 protein: CASSPPTRTGRDTEAFF
CDR3 DNA: TGTGCCAGCAGCCCTCCCACTCGGACCGGGCGGGACACTGAAGCTTTCTTT

D gene: -
J gene: TRBJ2-7
clone size: -
V gene: TRBV4-1
CDR3 protein: CASSQAQVSSYEQYF
CDR3 DNA: TGCGCCAGCAGCCAAGCCCAGGTGAGCTCCTACGAGCAGTACTTC

D gene: TRBD2
J gene: TRBJ2-2
clone size: -
V gene: TRBV9
CDR3 protein: CASSVVIAGANTGELFF
CDR3 DNA: TGTGCCAGCAGCGTAGTAATAGCGGGGGCGAACACCGGGGAGCTGTTTTTT

D gene: -
J gene: TRBJ2-1
clone size: -
V gene: TRBV29-1
CDR3 protein: CSACRSGRTNEQFF
CDR3 DNA: TGCAGCGCCTGCAGGAGCGGGCGTACCAATGAGCAGTTCTTC

D gene: -
J gene: TRBJ1-1
clone size: -
V gene: TRBV19
CDR3 protein: CASSIGSGGNTEAFF
CDR3 DNA: TGTGCCAGTAGTATTGGATCGGGAGGGAACACTGAAGCTTTCTTT

D gene: -
J gene: TRBJ1-6
clone size: -
V gene: TRBV5-1
CDR3 protein: CASSWALPGQYNSPLHF
CDR3 DNA: TGCGCCAGCAGCTGGGCCCTGCCGGGACAATATAATTCACCCCTCCACTTT

D gene: TRBD1
J gene: TRBJ2-7
clone size: -
V gene: TRBV7-9
CDR3 protein: CASSAGDRSSYEQYF
CDR3 DNA: TGTGCCAGCAGCGCAGGGGACAGGAGCTCCTACGAGCAGTACTTC

D gene: TRBD1
J gene: TRBJ2-2
clone size: -
V gene: TRBV28
CDR3 protein: CASSLRTGTGELFF
CDR3 DNA: TGTGCCAGCAGTTTACGGACAGGGACCGGGGAGCTGTTTTTT

D gene: -
J gene: TRBJ1-1
clone size: -
V gene: TRBV5-1
CDR3 protein: CASLEEGGRTEAFF
CDR3 DNA: TGCGCCAGCCTAGAGGAAGGGGGACGAACTGAAGCTTTCTTT

D gene: -
J gene: TRBJ2-7
clone size: -
V gene: TRBV9
CDR3 protein: CASSVALQDYEQYF
CDR3 DNA: TGTGCCAGCAGCGTAGCTCTCCAAGACTACGAGCAGTACTTC

D gene: -
J gene: TRBJ2-7
clone size: -
V gene: TRBV18
CDR3 protein: CASSPVGGSLGEQYF
CDR3 DNA: TGTGCCAGCTCACCTGTCGGGGGATCCCTTGGCGAGCAGTACTTC

D gene: TRBD2
J gene: TRBJ2-1
clone size: -
V gene: TRBV9
CDR3 protein: CASSADLGLASGISYNEQFF
CDR3 DNA: TGTGCCAGCAGCGCGGACCTAGGGTTGGCTAGCGGGATCTCCTACAATGAGCAGTTCTTC

D gene: -
J gene: TRBJ2-7
clone size: -
V gene: TRBV13
CDR3 protein: CASSSVVREGGYEQYF
CDR3 DNA: TGTGCCAGCAGCTCCGTAGTTAGGGAAGGTGGGTACGAGCAGTACTTC

D gene: -
J gene: TRBJ1-4
clone size: medium-sized
V gene: TRBV4-1
CDR3 protein: CASSLPLADGEKLFF
CDR3 DNA: TGCGCCAGCAGCCTCCCACTGGCGGATGGTGAAAAACTGTTTTTT

D gene: -
J gene: TRBJ2-2
clone size: -
V gene: TRBV9
CDR3 protein: CASSAPRDTGNTGELFF
CDR3 DNA: TGTGCCAGCAGCGCCCCCCGGGACACAGGGAACACCGGGGAGCTGTTTTTT

D gene: -
J gene: TRBJ2-3
clone size: once
V gene: TRBV27
CDR3 protein: CASSLARGTDTQYF
CDR3 DNA: TGTGCCAGCAGTTTAGCGCGGGGTACAGATACGCAGTATTTT